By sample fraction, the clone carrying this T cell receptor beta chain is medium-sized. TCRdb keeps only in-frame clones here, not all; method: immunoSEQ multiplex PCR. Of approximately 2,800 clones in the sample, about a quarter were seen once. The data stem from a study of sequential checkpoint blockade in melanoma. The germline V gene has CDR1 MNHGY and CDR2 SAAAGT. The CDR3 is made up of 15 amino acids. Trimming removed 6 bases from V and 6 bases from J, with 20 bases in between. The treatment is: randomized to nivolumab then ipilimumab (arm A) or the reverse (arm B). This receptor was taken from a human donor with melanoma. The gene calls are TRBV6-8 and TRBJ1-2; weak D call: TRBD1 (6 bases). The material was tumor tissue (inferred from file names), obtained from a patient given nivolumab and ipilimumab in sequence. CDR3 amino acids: CASRHPPVDRDGYTF. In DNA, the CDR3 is TGTGCCAGCAGACACCCACCGGTGGACAGAGATGGCTACACCTTC.